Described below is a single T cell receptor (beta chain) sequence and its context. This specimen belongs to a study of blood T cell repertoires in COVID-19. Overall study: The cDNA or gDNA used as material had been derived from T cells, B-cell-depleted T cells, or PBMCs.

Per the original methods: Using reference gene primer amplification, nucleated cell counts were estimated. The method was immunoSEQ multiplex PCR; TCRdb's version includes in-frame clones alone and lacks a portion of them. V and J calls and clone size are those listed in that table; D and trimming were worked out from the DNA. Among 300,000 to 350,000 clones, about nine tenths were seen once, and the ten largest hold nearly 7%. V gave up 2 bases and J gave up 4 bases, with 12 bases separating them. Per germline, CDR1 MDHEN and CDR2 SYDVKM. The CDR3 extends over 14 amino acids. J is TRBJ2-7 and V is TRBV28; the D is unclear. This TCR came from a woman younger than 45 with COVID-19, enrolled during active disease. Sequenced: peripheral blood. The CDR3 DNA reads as TGTGCCAGCAGTTTAACAGTTGGCCAATACGAGCAGTACTTC. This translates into CASSLTVGQYEQYF.